This entry features one TCR beta chain sequence. As yet, its antigen is unknown. Germline and junction disagree at one end, which may indicate a read error. This sample stems from a study of T cell responses to AZD1222 COVID-19 vaccine. Study-level findings and limits: Breadth and depth of Spike-specific TCRs rose after two AZD1222 doses.

TCRdb's table, derived via immunoSEQ multiplex PCR, lists solely in-frame clones and lacks some. Found here are 100,000 to 150,000 clones, approximately 92% of them singletons; the top ten hold 0.85% to 1.2%. The CDR3 has 13 amino acids. The V gene's germline CDR1 is MDHEN and CDR2 SYDVKM. Specimen: peripheral blood, collected 28 days after the second AZD1222 dose. This receptor was identified in an adult who received the AZD1222 COVID-19 vaccine. The chain joins TRBV28 to TRBJ2-7, with 10 bases lining up with TRBD2. This CDR3 reads CASSPRLAGELRF. CDR3 DNA: TGTGCCAGCAGCCCTAGACTAGCGGGCGAACTTCGATTC.